The 10 T cell receptor beta chains presented below share a single source sample, sequenced in a study of cytomegalovirus exposure and HLA in healthy donors. The PCR made use of 60 Vbeta and 13 Jbeta primers. Some clones are missing from TCRdb's copy, which holds only in-frame ones; the method was immunoSEQ multiplex PCR. The sample includes 200,000 to 250,000 clones, 85% seen only once; the top ten take 1% to 1.5%. Specimen: PBMCs. The receptors come from a human donor in good health.

V and J are TRBV28 and TRBJ2-7; D remains ambiguous. This CDR3 spans 14 amino acids. From germline, CDR1 is MDHEN and CDR2 SYDVKM. Trimming stripped 4 bases from V and 7 bases from J, with 17 bases between. CDR3 nucleotide sequence: TGTGCCAGCAGTTACTCGATGCCCCCTTGGGAGCAGTACTTC. It yields the protein CASSYSMPPWEQYF.

This chain uses TRBV5-4 with TRBJ2-3, with a weak D call TRBD2 (7 bases). This CDR3 region has 16 residues. Germline CDR1 reads SGHNT; CDR2 reads YYREEE (reference sequence). V dropped 1 base and J dropped 3 bases, with 15 bases sitting between them. The CDR3: CASSLYGGGRTDTQYF. CDR3 coding DNA: TGTGCCAGCAGCTTGTATGGGGGCGGGAGAACAGATACGCAGTATTTT. Together with reference TRBV5-4 and TRBJ2-3, the CDR3 gives the full variable domain: ETGVTQSPTHLIKTRGQQVTLRCSSQSGHNTVSWYQQALGQGPQFIFQYYREEENGRGNFPPRFSGLQFPNYSSELNVNALELDDSALYLCASSLYGGGRTDTQYFGPGTRLTVL.

The gene calls are TRBV25-1 and TRBJ1-1, with 7 bases that match TRBD1. The junction had 11 bases not matched to a gene; V was cut back by 8 bases and J by 5 bases. The germline gives CDR1 MGHDK, CDR2 SYGVNS. This CDR3 is built from 14 residues. CDR3 sequence: CASVGRQGGTEAFF. Here the CDR3 DNA reads TGTGCCAGCGTGGGGCGGCAGGGGGGAACTGAAGCTTTCTTT.

The chain has TRBV28 and TRBJ2-7; 13 nucleotides agree with TRBD2. The CDR3 covers 17 residues. V dropped 5 bases and J dropped 6; count of bases not matched to a gene: 13. Germline V gene lookup returns CDR1 MDHEN and CDR2 SYDVKM. The CDR3 nucleotides are TGTGCCAGCAGTAGCGGACTAGCGGGGGAGACAGGGAGCGAGCAGTACTTC. Translation gives CASSSGLAGETGSEQYF. The full variable domain, its missing parts supplied by reference TRBV28 and TRBJ2-7, is DVKVTQSSRYLVKRTGEKVFLECVQDMDHENMFWYRQDPGLGLRLIYFSYDVKMKEKGDIPEGYSVSREKKERFSLILESASTNQTSMYLCASSSGLAGETGSEQYFGPGTRLTVT.

The chain combines TRBV15 with TRBJ2-4; D may be TRBD2 (5 bases). CDR3 length equals 14 residues. Germline CDR1 reads LNHNV; CDR2 reads YYDKDF (reference sequence). V dropped 5 bases and J dropped 0 bases, with 8 bases sitting between them. This CDR3 reads CATSLDLAKNIQYF. The CDR3 DNA follows: TGTGCCACCAGCTTGGACTTAGCCAAAAACATTCAGTACTTC.

The chain links TRBV7-2 to TRBJ2-7, with 7 bases fitting TRBD2. This CDR3 is 13 amino acids long. Per the germline V gene, CDR1 is SGHTA and CDR2 is FQGNSA. V lost 5 bases to trimming and J lost 12 bases; unmatched junction nucleotides: 13. The CDR3 bases are TGTGCCAGCAGCCATAGCGGGTTGGTGAGGGGGTACTTC. It encodes CASSHSGLVRGYF.

The CDR3 loop is CASSSPGEGGNQPQHF. CDR3 sequence (DNA): TGTGCCAGCAGTTCCCCGGGGGAAGGCGGCAATCAGCCCCAGCATTTT. This chain uses TRBV27 with TRBJ1-5, with a tentative D call TRBD1 (5 bases). The CDR3 covers 16 residues. The V gene's germline CDR1 is MNHEY and CDR2 SMNVEV (reference sequence). The V end lost 4 bases, the J end lost 2 bases, and 15 bases lay between the germline ends.

This clone showed up just a few times. This sequence joins TRBV4-3 and TRBJ2-7; D gene uncertain. CDR1 and CDR2 (germline): LGHNA, YSLEER. The CDR3 is made up of 14 amino acids. V was cut by 1 base and J by 2 bases, with 9 bases left in between. CDR3 nucleotide sequence: TGCGCCAGCAGCCAAGCGACAACCGCCTACGAGCAGTACTTC. Its protein is CASSQATTAYEQYF.

Only one count was recorded for this clone. The chain employs TRBV21-1 and TRBJ2-3; TRBD2, the D gene given by the table, was not confirmed from the DNA. TRBV21-1 is deemed a pseudogene. CDR3 length: 16 residues. For the CDR3, the DNA is TGTGCCAGCAGCAAAAGGACTAGCGGGAGAAAAGATACGCAGTATTTT. Translating gives CASSKRTSGRKDTQYF.

As concerns this clone: The junction departs from the called germline gene at one end, perhaps through a read error. This chain links TRBV7-9 with TRBJ2-6; 12 bases line up with TRBD1. The CDR3 runs to 17 residues. Germline V gene sequence: CDR1 SEHNR, CDR2 FQNEAQ (reference sequence). DNA for the CDR3: TGTTCCAGAACGCCGGGACAGGGGGCCTCTGGGGCCAACGTCCTGACTTTC. Its protein product is CSRTPGQGASGANVLTF.